This passage covers 23 T cell receptor beta chains from one sample sequenced in a study of blood T cell repertoires in COVID-19. Produced via immunoSEQ multiplex PCR; TCRdb's table is partial and in-frame only. The table includes some 400,000 clones, 80% to 90% detected once. The sample was peripheral blood. The receptors stem from an older woman with COVID-19, enrolled during active disease.

This clone turned up a few times. The rearrangement joins TRBV6-5 to TRBJ1-4; D is possibly TRBD1 (5 bases). Germline V lookup: CDR1 MNHEY, CDR2 SVGAGI. This CDR3 contains 15 residues. With 6 bases removed from V and 1 base from J, the gap between germline ends came to 12 bases. The CDR3 spells CASSAIGGTNEKLFF. DNA for the CDR3: TGTGCCAGCAGCGCCATCGGGGGAACTAATGAAAAACTGTTTTTT.

This rearrangement joins TRBV7-6 to TRBJ1-5; D is perhaps TRBD1 (5 bases). There are 15 residues in the CDR3. Deletions cut 5 bases from V and 0 bases from J, with 11 bases between. CDR1 and CDR2 (germline): SGHVS, FNYEAQ. The CDR3 protein is CASSLTDDSNQPQHF. In DNA form, the CDR3 reads TGTGCCAGCAGCCTGACAGACGATAGCAATCAGCCCCAGCATTTT.

The rearrangement joins TRBV7-9 to TRBJ1-2; no definite D call. From germline, CDR1 is SEHNR and CDR2 FQNEAQ (reference sequence). With 2 bases removed from V and 2 bases from J, the gap between germline ends came to 9 bases. This CDR3 spans 14 amino acids. CDR3 nucleotide sequence: TGTGCCAGCAGCTTACCCTCGGGAAACTATGGCTACACCTTC. Amino acid sequence: CASSLPSGNYGYTF.

The chain carries TRBV19 and TRBJ2-5; D ambiguous. Germline V gene sequence: CDR1 LNHDA, CDR2 SQIVND (reference sequence). CDR3 size: 11 residues. With 3 bases removed from V and 4 bases from J, the gap between germline ends came to 3 bases. CDR3 DNA: TGTGCCAGTAGTATCAGAGAGACCCAGTACTTC. This translates into CASSIRETQYF.

The CDR3 loop is CASSQGQGRQPQHF. The CDR3 region has the DNA TGTGCCAGCAGCCAAGGACAGGGAAGACAGCCCCAGCATTTT. The V call is TRBV3-1 (or the pseudogene TRBV3-2), the J call TRBJ1-5; TRBD1 matches at 7 bases. Looked up from germline, CDR1 is LGHDT and CDR2 is YNNKEL (reference sequence). This CDR3 region has 14 residues. V lost 1 base and J lost 7; bases outside the gene matches: 4.

The CDR3 DNA follows: TGTGCCAGCAGCTTAGGGCCAGGCAGGGGTAGCAATCAGCCCCAGCATTTT. This codes for CASSLGPGRGSNQPQHF. The chain carries TRBV7-8 and TRBJ1-5; weak D call: TRBD1 (6 bases). The CDR3 runs to 17 residues. Trimming took 1 base from V and 0 from J, leaving 13 bases between them. Germline lookup yields CDR1 SGHVS and CDR2 FQNEAQ.

In the case of this clone: This sample includes further DNA sequences coding for the same CDR3. V is TRBV5-1 and J is TRBJ2-3; 10 nucleotides agree with TRBD2. Germline V gene lookup returns CDR1 SGHRS and CDR2 YFSETQ. This CDR3 is built from 15 residues. The trim removed 2 bases at V and 3 bases at J, leaving 3 bases unmatched. The CDR3 sequence: CASSLAGGPTDTQYF. CDR3 DNA: TGCGCCAGCAGCTTAGCGGGGGGGCCGACAGATACGCAGTATTTT.

This chain links TRBV7-2 with TRBJ2-5; the D gene is possibly TRBD1 (6 bases). The CDR3 is made up of 14 amino acids. Trimming took off 6 bases at V and 2 bases at J, with 13 bases between the two ends. From germline, CDR1 is SGHTA and CDR2 FQGNSA. CDR3 DNA: TGTGCCAGCAGAGTATCACAGGGACAAGAGACCCAGTACTTC. Residues: CASRVSQGQETQYF.

V gene TRBV2 combines with J gene TRBJ1-1; 7 bases agree with TRBD1. The CDR3 totals 14 residues. Germline trimming cut 7 bases from V and 4 bases from J; bases unmatched to any gene: 9. Looked up from germline, CDR1 is SNHLY and CDR2 is FYNNEI. The CDR3 spells CASNTRGDSTEAFF. Written as DNA, the CDR3 is TGTGCCAGCAATACCCGAGGGGACAGCACTGAAGCTTTCTTT.

This clone has a single count. The chain carries TRBV28 and TRBJ2-2; TRBD2 matches at 8 bases. Germline V CDR1 and CDR2: MDHEN, SYDVKM. J was trimmed by 6 bases and V by 6 bases; bases with no gene match: 9. The length of the CDR3 is 15 residues. DNA for the CDR3: TGTGCCAGCAGCTTCGGAGCGGGGGCCTCCGGGGAGCTGTTTTTT. Its translation is CASSFGAGASGELFF. The complete variable domain, with remaining parts taken from reference TRBV28 and TRBJ2-2, reads DVKVTQSSRYLVKRTGEKVFLECVQDMDHENMFWYRQDPGLGLRLIYFSYDVKMKEKGDIPEGYSVSREKKERFSLILESASTNQTSMYLCASSFGAGASGELFFGEGSRLTVL.

The chain employs TRBV5-4 and TRBJ2-3; D ambiguous. The germline V and J ends were trimmed by 2 bases and 2 bases, with 9 bases remaining between them. CDR3 size: 14 residues. Germline CDR1 is SGHNT and CDR2 is YYREEE (reference sequence). CDR3 in amino acids: CASSLSLFTDTQYF. The CDR3 DNA is TGTGCCAGCAGCTTATCTCTTTTCACAGATACGCAGTATTTT.

The CDR3 DNA sequence: TGTGCCAGCAGCCCTCGACAGGGCTACAATGAGCAGTTCTTC. Its translation is CASSPRQGYNEQFF. V gene TRBV9 combines with J gene TRBJ2-1; 7 positions agree with TRBD1. Trimming removed 4 bases from V and 3 bases from J; junction bases left unmatched: 4. Germline V CDR1 and CDR2: SGDLS, YYNGEE. The CDR3 covers 14 residues.

This chain connects TRBV3-1 (or the pseudogene TRBV3-2) to TRBJ1-1; no clear D gene. Trimming stripped 3 bases from V and 1 base from J, with 15 bases between. The CDR3 totals 16 residues. Germline loops: CDR1 LGHDT, CDR2 YNNKEL (reference sequence). The CDR3 bases are TGTGCCAGCAGCCACCCGCTGGGCGAGGGGAACACTGAAGCTTTCTTT. Translated, it gives CASSHPLGEGNTEAFF.

The V gene is TRBV30, the J gene TRBJ1-6; D remains ambiguous. CDR1 and CDR2 from the germline V gene are GTSNPN and SVGIG (reference sequence). Between the trimmed V and J ends, which lost 2 bases and 10 bases, there was a span of 9 bases. This CDR3 is built from 12 residues. Here the CDR3 reads CAWSYSGSPLHF. CDR3 nucleotides: TGTGCCTGGAGTTACAGTGGGTCACCCCTCCACTTT.

The rearrangement uses TRBV5-8 and TRBJ1-2, with TRBD1 matching over 11 bases. Looked up from germline, CDR1 is SGHTS and CDR2 is YDEGEE. This CDR3 contains 14 residues. V dropped 4 bases and J dropped 4; count of bases not matched to a gene: 3. The DNA of the CDR3 is TGTGCCAGCAGCCGGGACAGGGGGATCTATGGCTACACCTTC. Its protein product is CASSRDRGIYGYTF. The entire variable domain, with the rest obtained from reference TRBV5-8 and TRBJ1-2, is as follows: EAGVTQSPTHLIKTRGQQATLRCSPISGHTSVYWYQQALGLGLQFLLWYDEGEERNRGNFPPRFSGRQFPNYSSELNVNALELEDSALYLCASSRDRGIYGYTFGSGTRLTVV.

V is TRBV4-1 and J is TRBJ1-1, with 9 bases fitting TRBD1. This CDR3 is 16 amino acids long. Germline lookup yields CDR1 MGHRA and CDR2 YSYEKL. V lost 0 bases and J lost 1; bases outside the gene matches: 3. In DNA form, the CDR3 reads TGCGCCAGCAGCCAAGACCGGGACAGGGAGAACACTGAAGCTTTCTTT. Residues: CASSQDRDRENTEAFF.

V gene TRBV11-2 combines with J gene TRBJ1-2, with 9 positions matching TRBD1. Germline V gene sequence: CDR1 SGHAT, CDR2 FQNNGV. The trim removed 4 bases at V and 5 bases at J, leaving 5 bases unmatched. This CDR3 is 14 amino acids long. Written as DNA, the CDR3 is TGTGCCAGCAGCTCGACAGGGGGTAGATATGGCTACACCTTC. It specifies CASSSTGGRYGYTF.

V usage is TRBV6-5 and J usage is TRBJ1-1; D is perhaps TRBD1 (6 bases). The CDR3 is 14 residues long. Germline V lookup: CDR1 MNHEY, CDR2 SVGAGI. V was clipped by 5 bases and J by 1 base, with 11 bases between them. DNA for the CDR3: TGTGCCAGCAGTACCGACAGGAGGAACACTGAAGCTTTCTTT. Amino acids: CASSTDRRNTEAFF.

This CDR3 reads CASKEVGYTF. The DNA for the CDR3 is TGTGCCAGCAAGGAGGTTGGCTACACCTTC. The rearrangement joins TRBV28 to TRBJ1-2; D gene unclear. V gave up 7 bases and J gave up 7 bases, with 7 bases separating them. The CDR3 has 10 amino acids. Germline CDR1 reads MDHEN; CDR2 reads SYDVKM.

The chain uses TRBV2 and TRBJ1-5; 7 bases agree with TRBD1. This CDR3 is built from 13 residues. J lost 5 bases, V lost 5 bases, and 3 bases had no gene match. CDR1 is SNHLY and CDR2 is FYNNEI in the germline V gene. The CDR3 here is CASSSDRDQPQHF. The CDR3 nucleotides are TGTGCCAGCAGTTCCGACAGGGATCAGCCCCAGCATTTT.

The gene calls are TRBV25-1 and TRBJ1-2, with 7 bases aligning to TRBD1. V shed 6 bases, J shed 2 bases, and the junction held 6 bases outside the gene matches. CDR3 length: 14 residues. From germline, CDR1 is MGHDK and CDR2 SYGVNS. In DNA, the CDR3 is TGTGCCAGCAGCCGACAGGGTGTAAACTATGGCTACACCTTC. Translated: CASSRQGVNYGYTF.

The V gene is TRBV10-1, the J gene TRBJ2-1; D perhaps matches TRBD2 (5 bases). Germline V lookup: CDR1 WNHNN, CDR2 SYGVQD (reference sequence). The CDR3 has 15 amino acids. Trimming left V 7 bases short and J 8 bases short, with 21 bases between. For the CDR3, the DNA is TGCGCCAGCACCGGGGTATTTCCCATGCCCGATGAGCAGTTCTTC. It yields the protein CASTGVFPMPDEQFF.

Comments on this clone: One end of the junction is discordant with germline, which a read error may explain. This sequence joins TRBV19 and TRBJ1-5; D unclear. The CDR3 sequence is 12 residues long. Germline assignment: CDR1 LNHDA and CDR2 SQIVND (reference sequence). The CDR3: CASSITNQPQHF. CDR3 bases: TGTGCCAGCAGTATTACAAACCAGCCCCAGCATTTT.